The present entry profiles one T cell receptor beta chain with its context. The antigen is undetermined. The sample comes from a study of T cell repertoires in cytomegalovirus infection. Background on the study: Public signatures in TCR beta pointed to CMV infection and matching HLA type. Overall study results and limits: The cumulative frequency of public TCR beta families identified carriers of CMV plus the relevant HLA.

One entry per CDR3 protein results from TCRdb running MiXCR on the reads. The sample records around 260,000 distinct CDR3 sequences, approximately 8.3% being singletons. Germline CDR1 is SQVTM and CDR2 is ANQGSEA. The CDR3 totals 13 residues. V was trimmed by 6 bases and J by 7 bases, leaving 15 bases between them. The TCR sequence derives from a human donor in good health (CMV status not recorded). Some clones in this sample may be carry-over from other donors' samples. The rearrangement links TRBV29-1 to TRBJ1-4, with a tentative D call TRBD1 (5 bases). Input material: PBMCs. The CDR3: CSVRPPGGEKLFF. Written as DNA, the CDR3 is TGCAGCGTAAGGCCGCCGGGGGGTGAAAAACTGTTTTTT.